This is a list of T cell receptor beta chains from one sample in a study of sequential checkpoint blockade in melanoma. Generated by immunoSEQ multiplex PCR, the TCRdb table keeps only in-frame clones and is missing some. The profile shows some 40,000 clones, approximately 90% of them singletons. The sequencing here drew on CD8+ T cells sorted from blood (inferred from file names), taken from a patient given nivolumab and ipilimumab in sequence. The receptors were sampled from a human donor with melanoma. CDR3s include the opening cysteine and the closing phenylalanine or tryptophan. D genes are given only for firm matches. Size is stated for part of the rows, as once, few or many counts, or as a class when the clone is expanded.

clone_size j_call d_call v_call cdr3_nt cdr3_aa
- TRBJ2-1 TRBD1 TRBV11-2 TGTGCCAGCAGCTTAGGACAGGGGGCAGATTGGAATGAGCAGTTCTTC CASSLGQGADWNEQFF
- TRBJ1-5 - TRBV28 TGTGCCAGCAGTTTAAGGGGTTCGGCCCAGCCCCAGCATTTT CASSLRGSAQPQHF
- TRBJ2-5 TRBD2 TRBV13 TGTGCCAGCATCAAAGCGGGAGGAGGAGAGACCCAGTACTTC CASIKAGGGETQYF
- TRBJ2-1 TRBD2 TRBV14 TGTGCCAGCAGCCAGCCCCTAGCGGGAGCCGTCCCTGAGCAGTTCTTC CASSQPLAGAVPEQFF
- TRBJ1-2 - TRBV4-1 TGCGCCAGCAGCCAAGGGGATGGAGGGAACTATGGCTACACCTTC CASSQGDGGNYGYTF
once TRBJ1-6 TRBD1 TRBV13 TGTGCCAGCAGCTCGACAGGGGATAATTCACCCCTCCACTTT CASSSTGDNSPLHF
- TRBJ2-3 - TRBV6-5 TGTGCCAGCAGTTATTCTAGGGATACGCAGTATTTT CASSYSRDTQYF
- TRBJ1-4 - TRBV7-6 TGTGCCAGCAGCTTAATACAGGCTCAGGGTAAACTGTTTTTT CASSLIQAQGKLFF
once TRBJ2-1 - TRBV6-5 TGTGCCAGCAGTTATGGGAGCGGGAATGAGCAGTTCTTC CASSYGSGNEQFF
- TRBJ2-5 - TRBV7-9 TGTGCCAGCAGCTCAGGGGTAGAGACCCAGTACTTC CASSSGVETQYF
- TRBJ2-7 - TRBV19 TGTGCCAGTAGTATAGATCCAGGAATCTCCTACGAGCAGTACTTC CASSIDPGISYEQYF
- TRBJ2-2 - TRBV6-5 TGTGCCAGCAGTTACCAGTGGGGGCTAACCGGGGAGCTGTTTTTT CASSYQWGLTGELFF
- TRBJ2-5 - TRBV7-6 TGTGCCAGCAGCCTGGACAGTGCTCCCCAAGAGACCCAGTACTTC CASSLDSAPQETQYF
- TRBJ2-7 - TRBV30 TGTGCCCTCCGGGCTAGCCTTACCTACGAGCAGTACTTC CALRASLTYEQYF
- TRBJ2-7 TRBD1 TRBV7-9 TGTGCCAGCAGCTTAGCGGGGGGCGGTTGGGGACAGGGGGTCTACGAGCAGTACTTC CASSLAGGGWGQGVYEQYF
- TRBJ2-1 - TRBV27 TGTGCCAGCAGTGATTCACCGGGGAATGAGCAGTTCTTC CASSDSPGNEQFF
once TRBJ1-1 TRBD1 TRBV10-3 TGTGCCATCAGTGACCCGACAGGGAGGAACACTGAAGCTTTCTTT CAISDPTGRNTEAFF
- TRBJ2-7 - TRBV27 TGTGCCAGCAGTTTAGGGGGGGCCGTCTACGAGCAGTACTTC CASSLGGAVYEQYF
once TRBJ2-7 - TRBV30 TGTGCCTGGAGTACAGGGAACTCCTACGAGCAGTACTTC CAWSTGNSYEQYF
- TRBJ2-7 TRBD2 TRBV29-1 TGCAGCGTTGAGGGCTGGAGCGGGAGGGCGCGGGAGCAGTACTTC CSVEGWSGRAREQYF
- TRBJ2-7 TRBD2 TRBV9 TGTGCCAGCAGCCCCCCTAGGGAGGGCGGGCAGTACTTC CASSPPREGGQYF
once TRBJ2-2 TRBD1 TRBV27 TGTGCCAGCAGCCCCGGGACAGGACTCGGGGAGCTGTTTTTT CASSPGTGLGELFF
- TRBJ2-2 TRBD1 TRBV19 TGTGCCAGTAGTACTGCATTCGGGACAGACAACACCGGGGAGCTGTTTTTT CASSTAFGTDNTGELFF
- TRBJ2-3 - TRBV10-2 TGCGCCAGCAGTGAGTCGGGGGGTAGGGCAGATACGCAGTATTTT CASSESGGRADTQYF
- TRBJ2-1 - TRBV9 TGTGCCAGCAGCGTAGGGAGGGGCGATGAGCAGTTCTTC CASSVGRGDEQFF